The entry below describes one T cell receptor (beta chain). The antigen is unknown. The sample comes from a study of cytomegalovirus exposure and HLA in healthy donors. The study, taken as a whole, reports: Analyzed later, association rates of TCRs varied across HLA loci, with DRB1 most and HLA-C fewest.

This CDR3 is built from 13 residues. The V gene's germline CDR1 is MDHEN and CDR2 SYDVKM. Trimming removed 7 bases from V and 4 bases from J, with 13 bases in between. The PCR contained 60 Vbeta and 13 Jbeta primers. Generated by immunoSEQ multiplex PCR, the TCRdb table keeps only in-frame clones and is missing some. There are 100,000 to 150,000 clones in the sample; 60% to 80% occur only once, and 0.94% lies in the top ten. The sequencing sample was made of PBMCs. The sequence was obtained from a woman in her sixties or seventies in good health and CMV-seronegative. The rearrangement uses TRBV28 and TRBJ1-2; D gene ambiguous. This chain's CDR3 is CASITGSGYGYTF. In nucleotides, the CDR3 is TGTGCCAGCATCACCGGGTCCGGCTATGGCTACACCTTC.